Listed below are T cell receptor beta chains from one sample, sequenced in a study of T cells in localized non-small cell lung cancer. The protocol was immunoSEQ multiplex PCR, while the TCRdb copy is restricted to in-frame clones and leaves out a portion. The data show fewer than 35,000 clones, about nine tenths seen once. The sequenced sample was peripheral blood mononuclear cells, obtained before any cancer treatment. These TCRs come from a man aged 40-75 years with stage III lung adenocarcinoma. Each CDR3 is given with its conserved first and last residue.

v_call: TRBV10-3; j_call: TRBJ2-5; cdr3_aa: CAIRGPGTSGETQYF
v_call: TRBV21-1; j_call: TRBJ1-2; cdr3_aa: CASSKGLRGNYGYTF
v_call: TRBV27; j_call: TRBJ1-1; cdr3_aa: CASSLSKTGAHTEAFF
v_call: TRBV5-1; j_call: TRBJ2-1; cdr3_aa: CASSISSTTGNEQFF
v_call: TRBV5-5; j_call: TRBJ1-4; cdr3_aa: CASRPDTTNEKLFF
v_call: TRBV7-9; j_call: TRBJ2-1; cdr3_aa: CASSLGGRRSSYNEQFF
v_call: TRBV29-1; j_call: TRBJ2-5; cdr3_aa: CSVTAGASETQYF
v_call: TRBV4-1; j_call: TRBJ2-5; cdr3_aa: CASSQETGVETQYF
v_call: TRBV29-1; j_call: TRBJ2-2; cdr3_aa: CSVAGQGAVGELFF
v_call: TRBV30; j_call: TRBJ1-6; cdr3_aa: CAYSGRSSYNSPLHF
v_call: TRBV7-9; j_call: TRBJ2-1; cdr3_aa: CASGIYNEQFF
v_call: TRBV9; j_call: TRBJ2-7; cdr3_aa: CASSVEEGVGYEQYF
v_call: TRBV5-5; j_call: TRBJ2-1; cdr3_aa: CASSPSRGRGSYNEQFF
v_call: TRBV2; j_call: TRBJ1-4; cdr3_aa: CASSSQGVGNEKLFF
v_call: TRBV7-2; j_call: TRBJ1-6; cdr3_aa: CASSLSRYSPLHF
v_call: TRBV14; j_call: TRBJ1-6; cdr3_aa: CASSQGMGNSPLHF
v_call: TRBV11-3; j_call: TRBJ1-2; cdr3_aa: CASSLNRAGYTF
v_call: TRBV11-2; j_call: TRBJ2-7; cdr3_aa: CASSSSDRSNYEQYF
v_call: TRBV5-1; j_call: TRBJ2-7; cdr3_aa: CASSFSGVDYEQYF
v_call: TRBV7-9; j_call: TRBJ1-3; cdr3_aa: CASSYETGLGSGNTIYF
v_call: TRBV6-1; j_call: TRBJ2-1; cdr3_aa: CASSVGDYNEQFF
v_call: TRBV5-6; j_call: TRBJ1-2; cdr3_aa: CASSQAGANYGYTF
v_call: TRBV2; j_call: TRBJ2-3; cdr3_aa: CASSEPRTTGVDTQYF
v_call: TRBV11-2; j_call: TRBJ1-2; cdr3_aa: CASSLGALRRAGYGYTF
v_call: TRBV5-1; j_call: TRBJ2-7; cdr3_aa: CASSLTSGGPYEQYF
v_call: TRBV6-5; j_call: TRBJ2-3; cdr3_aa: CASSDQTGADTQYF
v_call: TRBV2; j_call: TRBJ1-5; cdr3_aa: CASNIQGYQPQHF
v_call: TRBV2; j_call: TRBJ2-6; cdr3_aa: CASSEYRTGANVLTF
v_call: TRBV4-1; j_call: TRBJ1-5; cdr3_aa: CASSQDFQTGSNQPQHF
v_call: TRBV7-2; j_call: TRBJ2-5; cdr3_aa: CASSSTSGGARETQYF
v_call: TRBV28; j_call: TRBJ1-3; cdr3_aa: CASSPPGTQASGNTIYF
v_call: TRBV6-5; j_call: TRBJ1-1; cdr3_aa: CASSYTYSGGNTEAFF
v_call: TRBV19; j_call: TRBJ2-5; cdr3_aa: CASKDTRQETQYF
v_call: TRBV10-3; j_call: TRBJ2-1; cdr3_aa: CAISEGQRGQFF
v_call: TRBV10-3; j_call: TRBJ1-2; cdr3_aa: CAISEKVAYGYTF
v_call: TRBV7-8; j_call: TRBJ2-2; cdr3_aa: CASSLSRVVANTGELFF
v_call: TRBV4-3; j_call: TRBJ2-3; cdr3_aa: CASSQNALGQGFTDTQYF
v_call: TRBV7-6; j_call: TRBJ2-7; cdr3_aa: CASGRVGSYEQYF
v_call: TRBV10-3; j_call: TRBJ2-3; cdr3_aa: CAIRDRESTDTQYF
v_call: TRBV2; j_call: TRBJ1-1; cdr3_aa: CASTLTLDSAEAFF
v_call: TRBV15; j_call: TRBJ2-2; cdr3_aa: CATSRDAFIGPGELFF
v_call: TRBV29-1; j_call: TRBJ1-5; cdr3_aa: CSVVQGNGQPQHF
v_call: TRBV5-1; j_call: TRBJ2-7; cdr3_aa: CASSVGQGITYEQYF
v_call: TRBV28; j_call: .; cdr3_aa: CASSLTSGGLSYEQYF
v_call: TRBV11-2; j_call: TRBJ1-1; cdr3_aa: CASSLVQTNTEAFF
v_call: TRBV18; j_call: TRBJ2-1; cdr3_aa: CASSPIEIGNEQFF
v_call: TRBV9; j_call: TRBJ2-3; cdr3_aa: CASSVEVGGFTDTQYF
v_call: TRBV7-2; j_call: TRBJ2-7; cdr3_aa: CASSYRSGGIEQYF
v_call: TRBV5-1; j_call: TRBJ2-5; cdr3_aa: CASSLENDQETQYF
v_call: TRBV27; j_call: TRBJ1-3; cdr3_aa: CASSPGQGPPGNTIYF